The rows below give T cell receptor beta chains drawn from one sample of a study of identical twins. Each CDR3 protein gets one entry after TCRdb re-called the 5' RACE reads with MiXCR. The repertoire holds roughly 350,000 distinct CDR3 sequences, roughly 9% seen once, with over 7% in the top ten. The sequencing input was naive T cells sorted from blood. These receptors were collected from a woman in her 50s in good health. Each CDR3 is given with its conserved first and last residue. A D gene is named only where the DNA matches it firmly. Not all rows give a size; the values are once, few, many and, for expanded clones, a class.

TRBV4-1,TRBJ1-1,TRBD1,-,CASSQILDRVPEAFF,TGCGCCAGCAGCCAAATTCTGGACAGGGTCCCTGAAGCTTTCTTT
TRBV24-1,TRBJ2-7,-,-,CATSDFSQRMYF,TGTGCCACCAGTGATTTCAGCCAACGCATGTACTTC
TRBV5-1,TRBJ2-1,-,-,CASSLVPGSYNEQFF,TGCGCCAGCAGCTTGGTGCCAGGTTCCTACAATGAGCAGTTCTTC
TRBV27,TRBJ1-1,-,few,CASSSQQVTGTEAFF,TGTGCCAGCAGTTCGCAACAGGTTACGGGCACTGAAGCTTTCTTT
TRBV2,TRBJ2-2,TRBD1,-,CASSAQGAVGGELFF,TGTGCCAGCAGTGCACAGGGGGCGGTAGGCGGGGAGCTGTTTTTT
TRBV11-3,TRBJ2-5,-,-,CASSWDSGETQYF,TGTGCCAGCAGTTGGGACTCGGGAGAGACCCAGTACTTC
TRBV7-2,TRBJ2-1,-,few,CASSLDLGRGHTYNEQFF,TGTGCCAGCAGCTTAGATCTCGGGCGGGGGCACACCTACAATGAGCAGTTCTTC
TRBV29-1,TRBJ2-2,TRBD2,-,CSVPRGGGLDTGELFF,TGCAGCGTCCCGCGGGGGGGCGGGCTTGACACCGGGGAGCTGTTTTTT
TRBV7-9,TRBJ2-2,-,few,CASPGELFF,TGTGCCAGCCCCGGGGAGCTGTTTTTT
TRBV6-2/TRBV6-3,TRBJ1-5,-,-,CASSYSGGRGQPQHF,TGTGCCAGCAGTTACTCGGGGGGTCGCGGTCAGCCCCAGCATTTT
TRBV27,TRBJ2-1,-,few,CASSLIGRAAYNEQFF,TGTGCCAGCAGTTTAATCGGGCGGGCCGCCTACAATGAGCAGTTCTTC
TRBV29-1,TRBJ1-3,-,-,CSVVFRSGNTTNF,TGCAGCGTTGTTTTTCGCTCTGGAAACACCACAAATTTT
TRBV5-1,TRBJ2-5,-,few,CASSSPSGQETQYF,TGCGCCAGCAGCTCACCCAGCGGCCAAGAGACCCAGTACTTC
TRBV24-1,TRBJ1-1,-,-,CATAGGTGRNTKAFF,TGTGCCACCGCGGGCGGAACAGGGAGGAACACTAAAGCCTTCTTT
TRBV6-5,TRBJ1-2,-,-,CASSNTVRGSEGYTF,TGTGCCAGCAGTAACACCGTAAGGGGCTCGGAGGGCTACACCTTC
TRBV6-2/TRBV6-3,TRBJ2-3,TRBD2,many,CASAGATDTQYF,TGTGCCAGCGCGGGAGCGACAGATACGCAGTATTTT
TRBV2,TRBJ2-7,-,-,CASSEAGRGEQYF,TGTGCCAGCAGTGAAGCTGGCAGAGGGGAGCAGTACTTC
TRBV12-3/TRBV12-4,TRBJ2-1,TRBD2,few,CASSLGGRAGDEQFF,TGTGCCAGCAGTTTAGGCGGGAGGGCTGGCGATGAGCAGTTCTTC
TRBV11-3,TRBJ2-3,TRBD2,few,CASSFPWGGRADTQYF,TGTGCCAGCAGCTTCCCATGGGGCGGGAGGGCAGATACGCAGTATTTT
TRBV20-1,TRBJ2-5,-,few,CSARRRDPRETQYF,TGCAGTGCTAGGCGCCGGGACCCAAGAGAGACCCAGTACTTC
TRBV14,TRBJ1-6,TRBD1,many,CASSQRQGINSPLHF,TGTGCCAGCAGCCAAAGACAGGGTATAAATTCACCCCTCCACTTT
TRBV5-1,TRBJ2-5,-,few,CASSLVGQSQETQYF,TGCGCCAGCAGCTTGGTAGGGCAGTCCCAAGAGACCCAGTACTTC
TRBV6-5,TRBJ1-5,-,-,CASSYSGPPGPQHF,TGTGCCAGCAGTTACTCCGGACCGCCTGGCCCCCAGCATTTT
TRBV7-9,TRBJ1-1,-,-,CASSLVAEAFF,TGTGCCAGCAGCTTAGTCGCTGAAGCTTTCTTT
TRBV27,TRBJ2-2,TRBD1,-,CASSSPDRGNTGELFF,TGTGCCAGCAGTTCACCGGACAGGGGTAACACCGGGGAGCTGTTTTTT
TRBV4-2,TRBJ1-2,-,many,CASSHLLSTLEYTF,TGTGCCAGCAGCCATCTTTTATCTACACTGGAATACACCTTC
TRBV6-2/TRBV6-3,TRBJ2-6,-,many,CASSFFGSGGPGANVLTF,TGTGCCAGCAGTTTCTTCGGCTCCGGAGGACCTGGGGCCAACGTCCTGACTTTC
TRBV25-1,TRBJ2-5,-,-,CASRLKQTENQETQYF,TGTGCCAGCAGACTGAAACAGACAGAGAACCAAGAGACCCAGTACTTC
TRBV4-1,TRBJ2-7,TRBD1,many,CASSLFGQGYSYEQYF,TGCGCCAGCAGCCTTTTCGGACAGGGATATTCCTACGAGCAGTACTTC
TRBV5-1,TRBJ2-1,-,-,CASSLWAWRGSAIRDNEQFF,TGCGCCAGCAGCTTGTGGGCTTGGAGAGGGTCCGCAATCAGGGACAATGAGCAGTTCTTC
TRBV6-1,TRBJ2-3,TRBD2,few,CASSATSGRAGDTQYF,TGTGCCAGCAGTGCGACTAGCGGGAGGGCCGGGGATACGCAGTATTTT
TRBV4-1,TRBJ1-2,-,few,CASSQEKGRGWGYTF,TGCGCCAGCAGCCAAGAGAAGGGGAGAGGCTGGGGCTACACCTTC
TRBV15,TRBJ1-3,-,few,CATSRDLAESSGNTIYF,TGTGCCACCAGCAGAGATTTAGCGGAAAGCTCTGGAAACACCATATATTTT
TRBV14,TRBJ2-3,-,few,CASSRGTTGTDTQYF,TGTGCCAGCAGCCGAGGGACGACCGGCACAGATACGCAGTATTTT
TRBV24-1,TRBJ2-1,TRBD1,few,CATSAGQGSYNEQFF,TGTGCCACCAGTGCCGGACAGGGGTCCTACAATGAGCAGTTCTTC
TRBV5-1,TRBJ2-5,-,-,CVSSLGPNRGETQYF,TGCGTCAGCAGCTTGGGCCCAAACCGGGGGGAGACCCAGTACTTC
TRBV2,TRBJ2-1,TRBD2,many,CASSELRLAGGYNEQFF,TGTGCCAGCAGTGAGTTGCGGCTAGCGGGAGGCTACAATGAGCAGTTCTTC
TRBV10-3,TRBJ1-5,-,few,CAISDRDKLDQPQHF,TGTGCCATCAGTGATCGGGACAAATTGGATCAGCCCCAGCATTTT
TRBV19,TRBJ2-1,-,-,CASSMMARGEQFF,TGTGCCAGTAGTATGATGGCCCGAGGAGAGCAGTTCTTC
TRBV11-2,TRBJ1-2,-,few,CASSFGTLTGYTF,TGTGCCAGCAGCTTCGGGACACTAACGGGCTACACCTTC
TRBV29-1,TRBJ2-3,-,many,CSVGQTATDTQYF,TGCAGCGTCGGACAAACAGCCACAGATACGCAGTATTTT
TRBV20-1,TRBJ1-2,-,-,CSARDHQAPGGYTF,TGCAGTGCTAGAGATCATCAGGCCCCTGGCGGCTACACCTTC
TRBV6-6,TRBJ2-1,TRBD2,few,CASSRDPREVNEQFF,TGTGCCAGCAGCCGGGACCCGCGGGAGGTAAATGAGCAGTTCTTC
TRBV24-1,TRBJ2-1,-,many,CATMGTEGYNEQFF,TGTGCCACCATGGGGACGGAGGGTTACAATGAGCAGTTCTTC